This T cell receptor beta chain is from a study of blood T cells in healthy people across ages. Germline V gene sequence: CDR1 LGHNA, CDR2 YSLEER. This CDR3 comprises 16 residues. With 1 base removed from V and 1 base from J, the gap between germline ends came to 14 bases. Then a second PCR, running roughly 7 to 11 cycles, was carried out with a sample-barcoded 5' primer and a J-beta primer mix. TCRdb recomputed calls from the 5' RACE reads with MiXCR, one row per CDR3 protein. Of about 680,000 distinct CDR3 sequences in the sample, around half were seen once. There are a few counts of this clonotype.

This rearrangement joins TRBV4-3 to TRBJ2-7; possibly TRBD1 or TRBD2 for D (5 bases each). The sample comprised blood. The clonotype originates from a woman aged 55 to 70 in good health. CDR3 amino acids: CASSQARDGESYEQYF. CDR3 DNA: TGCGCCAGCAGCCAAGCCCGGGACGGGGAGTCCTACGAGCAGTACTTC.